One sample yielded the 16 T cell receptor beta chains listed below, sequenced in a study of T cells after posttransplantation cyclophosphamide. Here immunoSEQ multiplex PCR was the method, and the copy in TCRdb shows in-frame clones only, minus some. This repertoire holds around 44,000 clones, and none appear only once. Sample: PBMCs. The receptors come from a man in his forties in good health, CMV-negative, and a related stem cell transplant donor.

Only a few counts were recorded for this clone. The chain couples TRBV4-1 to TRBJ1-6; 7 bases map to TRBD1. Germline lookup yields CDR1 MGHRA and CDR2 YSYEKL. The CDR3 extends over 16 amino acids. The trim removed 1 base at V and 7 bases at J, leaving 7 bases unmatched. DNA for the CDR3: TGCGCCAGCAGCCAAGCCCCTGTCAGGGGGAATTCACCCCTCCACTTT. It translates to CASSQAPVRGNSPLHF.

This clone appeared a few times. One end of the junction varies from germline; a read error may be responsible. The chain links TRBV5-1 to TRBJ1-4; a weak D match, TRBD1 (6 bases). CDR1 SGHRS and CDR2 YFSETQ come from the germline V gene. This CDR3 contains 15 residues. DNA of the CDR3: TGCGCCAGCAGCTTGCCCACAGGGAGTAATCAAAAACTGTTTTTT. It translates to CASSLPTGSNQKLFF. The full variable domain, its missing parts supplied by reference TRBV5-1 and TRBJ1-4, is KAGVTQTPRYLIKTRGQQVTLSCSPISGHRSVSWYQQTPGQGLQFLFEYFSETQRNKGNFPGRFSGRQFSNSRSEMNVSTLELGDSALYLCASSLPTGSNQKLFFGSGTQLSVL.

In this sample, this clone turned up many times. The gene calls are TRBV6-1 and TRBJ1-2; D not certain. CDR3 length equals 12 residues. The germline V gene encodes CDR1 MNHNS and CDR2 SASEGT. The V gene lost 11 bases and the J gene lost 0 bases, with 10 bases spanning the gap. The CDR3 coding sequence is TGTGCCTCCATTACTGCTAACTATGGCTACACCTTC. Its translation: CASITANYGYTF.

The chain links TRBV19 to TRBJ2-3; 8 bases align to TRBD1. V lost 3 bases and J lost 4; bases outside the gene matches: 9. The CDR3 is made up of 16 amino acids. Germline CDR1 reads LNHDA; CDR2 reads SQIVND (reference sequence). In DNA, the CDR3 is TGTGCCAGTAGTATTAATTTGTTGGACAGGGCAGATACGCAGTATTTT. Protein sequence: CASSINLLDRADTQYF. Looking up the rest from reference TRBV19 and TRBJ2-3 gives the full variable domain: DGGITQSPKYLFRKEGQNVTLSCEQNLNHDAMYWYRQDPGQGLRLIYYSQIVNDFQKGDIAEGYSVSREKKESFPLTVTSAQKNPTAFYLCASSINLLDRADTQYFGPGTRLTVL.

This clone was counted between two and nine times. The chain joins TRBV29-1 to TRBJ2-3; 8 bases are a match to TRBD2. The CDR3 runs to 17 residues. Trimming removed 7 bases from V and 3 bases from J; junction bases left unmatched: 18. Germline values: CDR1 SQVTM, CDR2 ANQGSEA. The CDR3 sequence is CSAAGGGGGRKTDTQYF. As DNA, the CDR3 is TGCAGCGCCGCCGGTGGGGGTGGCGGGAGGAAGACAGATACGCAGTATTTT.

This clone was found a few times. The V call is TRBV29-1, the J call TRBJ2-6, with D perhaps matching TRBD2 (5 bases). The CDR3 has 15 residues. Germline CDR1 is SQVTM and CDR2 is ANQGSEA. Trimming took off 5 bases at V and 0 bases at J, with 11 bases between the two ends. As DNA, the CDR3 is TGCAGCGTTAGGGAGAGAGGCTCTGGGGCCAACGTCCTGACTTTC. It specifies CSVRERGSGANVLTF. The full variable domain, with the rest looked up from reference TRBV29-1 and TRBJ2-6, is SAVISQKPSRDICQRGTSLTIQCQVDSQVTMMFWYRQQPGQSLTLIATANQGSEATYESGFVIDKFPISRPNLTFSTLTVSNMSPEDSSIYLCSVRERGSGANVLTFGAGSRLTVL.

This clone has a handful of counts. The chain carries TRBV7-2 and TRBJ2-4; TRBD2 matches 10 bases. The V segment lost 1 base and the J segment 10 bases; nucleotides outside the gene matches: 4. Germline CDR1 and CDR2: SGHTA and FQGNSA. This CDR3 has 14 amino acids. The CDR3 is CASSLDLAGVIQYF. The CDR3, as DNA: TGTGCCAGCAGCTTAGACCTAGCGGGGGTGATTCAGTACTTC.

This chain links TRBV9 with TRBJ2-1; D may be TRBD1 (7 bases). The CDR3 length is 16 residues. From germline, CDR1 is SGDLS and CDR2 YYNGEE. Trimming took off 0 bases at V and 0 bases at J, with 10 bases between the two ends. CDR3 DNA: TGTGCCAGCAGCGTAGGGCGGGACAGCTCCTACAATGAGCAGTTCTTC. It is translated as CASSVGRDSSYNEQFF.

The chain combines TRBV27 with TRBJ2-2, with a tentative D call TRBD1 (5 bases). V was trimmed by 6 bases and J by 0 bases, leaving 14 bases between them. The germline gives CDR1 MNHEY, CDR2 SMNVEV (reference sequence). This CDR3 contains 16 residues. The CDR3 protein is CASSHPTVTNTGELFF. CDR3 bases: TGTGCCAGCAGCCATCCGACAGTAACGAACACCGGGGAGCTGTTTTTT.

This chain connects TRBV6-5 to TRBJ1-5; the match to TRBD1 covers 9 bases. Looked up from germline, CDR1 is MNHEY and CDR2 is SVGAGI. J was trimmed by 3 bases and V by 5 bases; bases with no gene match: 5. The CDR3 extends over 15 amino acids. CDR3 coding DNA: TGTGCCAGCAGTGGGGGGACAGGGCTCAATCAGCCCCAGCATTTT. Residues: CASSGGTGLNQPQHF.

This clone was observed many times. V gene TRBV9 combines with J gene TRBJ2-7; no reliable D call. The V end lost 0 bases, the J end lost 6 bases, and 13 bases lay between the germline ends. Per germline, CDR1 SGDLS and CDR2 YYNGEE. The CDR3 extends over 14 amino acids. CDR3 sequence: CASSVEPEWGEQYV. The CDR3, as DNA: TGTGCCAGCAGCGTAGAACCCGAGTGGGGCGAGCAGTACGTC.

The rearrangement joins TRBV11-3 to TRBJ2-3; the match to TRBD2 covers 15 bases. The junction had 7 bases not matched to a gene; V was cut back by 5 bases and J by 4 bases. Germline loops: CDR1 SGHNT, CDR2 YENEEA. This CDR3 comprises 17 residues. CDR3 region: CASSTRTSGRGADTQYF. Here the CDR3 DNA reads TGTGCCAGCAGCACTCGGACTAGCGGGAGGGGGGCAGATACGCAGTATTTT.

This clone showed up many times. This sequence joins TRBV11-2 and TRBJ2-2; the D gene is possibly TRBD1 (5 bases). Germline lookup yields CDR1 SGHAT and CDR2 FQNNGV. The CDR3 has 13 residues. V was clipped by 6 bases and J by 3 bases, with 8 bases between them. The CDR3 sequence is CASRLGHTGELFF. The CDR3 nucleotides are TGTGCCAGCAGGCTGGGGCACACCGGGGAGCTGTTTTTT.

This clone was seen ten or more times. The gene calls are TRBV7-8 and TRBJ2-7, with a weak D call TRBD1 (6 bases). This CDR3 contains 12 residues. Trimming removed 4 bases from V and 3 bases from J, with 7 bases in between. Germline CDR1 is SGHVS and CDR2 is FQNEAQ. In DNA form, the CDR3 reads TGTGCCAGCAGCTCACAGGGCTACGAGCAGTACTTC. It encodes CASSSQGYEQYF.

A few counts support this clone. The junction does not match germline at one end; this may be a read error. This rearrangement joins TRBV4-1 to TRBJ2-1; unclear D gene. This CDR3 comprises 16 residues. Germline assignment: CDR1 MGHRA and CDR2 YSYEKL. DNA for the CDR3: TGCGCCAGCGGCCAAGCTTCTAGTCCTCTCTACAATGAGCAGTTCTTC. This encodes CASGQASSPLYNEQFF.

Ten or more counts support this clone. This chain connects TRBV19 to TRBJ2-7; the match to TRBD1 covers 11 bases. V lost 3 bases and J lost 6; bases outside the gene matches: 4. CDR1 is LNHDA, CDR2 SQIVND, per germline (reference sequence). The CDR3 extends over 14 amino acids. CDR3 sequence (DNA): TGTGCCAGTAGTATCTCGGGACAGGGGGGCGAGCAGTACTTC. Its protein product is CASSISGQGGEQYF.